The T cell receptor (beta chain) under discussion was sequenced for a study of CD8+ T cells in alopecia areata. Turning to the study itself: For the treated group, dosing was oral tofacitinib at 5 to 10 mg twice daily. Treatment with tofacitinib (6 to 18 months) was followed by 6 months off drug.

Sequencing relied on a cDNA template that was reverse transcribed from extracted RNA. TCRdb's table, derived via immunoSEQ multiplex PCR, lists solely in-frame clones and lacks some. The sample consists of more than 200,000 clones, less than 80% of them appearing once. Alopecia areata patients provided lesional scalp punch biopsies and peripheral blood. PBMCs, the starting material, were the source of sorted CD4+ and CD8+ T cells. This receptor was taken from a human donor with alopecia areata. Specimen: CD4+ T cells sorted from blood, collected at week 0.

CDR3 sequence (DNA): TGTGCCGGGTACTGGACTAACTATGGCTACACCTTC. Its translation is CAGYWTNYGYTF. The chain joins TRBV30 to TRBJ1-2; no clear D gene. The CDR3 covers 12 residues. The V end lost 8 bases, the J end lost 0 bases, and 10 bases lay between the germline ends. Germline V gene lookup returns CDR1 GTSNPN and CDR2 SVGIG (reference sequence).